The T cell receptor (beta chain) under discussion was sequenced for a study of OX40 agonist ivuxolimab in advanced cancers. Regarding the study as a whole: Clonal expansion among partial responders at 0.1-3.0 mg/kg ranked near the lowest. Not determined was the antigen specificity of the expanded peripheral T cells. Within 6 weeks, CD4+ and CD8+ blood T cells expanded clonally at 0.1 to 3.0 mg/kg.

About this clone: Its antigen is unknown.

Sequencing was performed with immunoSEQ multiplex PCR; in TCRdb, only in-frame clones are kept and a portion is missing. Seen here are about 94,000 clones, approximately 95% observed once, and the top ten hold 0.15% to 0.2%. Germline V gene sequence: CDR1 SGHKS, CDR2 YYEKEE (reference sequence). The CDR3 is 16 residues long. V was clipped by 4 bases and J by 1 base; unmatched bases: 10. The sequence derives from an adult with an advanced solid tumor such as melanoma, head and neck, liver or kidney cancer. Sequences were derived from CD4+ or CD8+ T cells sorted from blood, sampled in a trial of the OX40 agonist ivuxolimab. The chain uses TRBV5-5 and TRBJ2-7; 8 bases are a match to TRBD2. In DNA, the CDR3 is TGTGCCAGCAGCGTGGGGCGGGAGGTGTTTTCCTACGAGCAGTACTTC. Translation gives CASSVGREVFSYEQYF.